This record covers a single T cell receptor (beta chain). The antigen is unknown. One entry per CDR3 protein, called by TCRdb with MiXCR from the reads. The repertoire holds about 600,000 distinct CDR3 sequences, with approximately 24% as singletons. This sample was taken from a study of T cell repertoires in cytomegalovirus infection. Study overall: Public TCR beta signature analysis indicated the presence of both CMV infection and matching HLA type. General study results and limits: The ex vivo response was dominated by HLA-C-restricted CMV-specific TCR beta clonotypes. Summed frequency of shared TCR beta families picked out CMV carriers who also had the relevant HLA.

This CDR3 comprises 12 residues. Trimming took 6 bases from V and 6 from J, leaving 12 bases between them. Germline CDR1 reads ENHRY; CDR2 reads SYGVKD. The rearrangement joins TRBV10-3 to TRBJ2-7; D might be TRBD2 (5 bases). The TCR comes from a human donor in good health (CMV status not recorded). Some clones in this sample may be carry-over from other donors' samples. The sequenced sample consisted of CD8+ T cells from PBMCs. The CDR3 loop is CAIRGIAGEQYF. The CDR3 DNA follows: TGTGCCATCAGGGGCATTGCGGGCGAGCAGTACTTC.